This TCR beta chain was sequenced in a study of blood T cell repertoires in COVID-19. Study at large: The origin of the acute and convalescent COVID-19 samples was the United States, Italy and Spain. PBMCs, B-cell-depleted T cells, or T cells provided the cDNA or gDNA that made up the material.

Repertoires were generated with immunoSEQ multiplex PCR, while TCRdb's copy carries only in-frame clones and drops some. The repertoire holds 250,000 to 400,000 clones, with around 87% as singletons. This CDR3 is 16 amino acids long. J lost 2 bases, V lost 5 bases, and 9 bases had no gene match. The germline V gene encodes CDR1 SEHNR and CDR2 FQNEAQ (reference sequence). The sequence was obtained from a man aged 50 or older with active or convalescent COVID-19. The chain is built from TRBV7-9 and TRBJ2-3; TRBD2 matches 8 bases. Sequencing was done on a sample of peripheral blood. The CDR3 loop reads CASSPMRGDFTDTQYF. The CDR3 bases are TGTGCCAGCAGCCCCATGCGGGGGGACTTCACAGATACGCAGTATTTT.